This T cell receptor (beta chain) was sequenced during a study of cytomegalovirus exposure and HLA in healthy donors. Study-wide context: Sequencing of about 179 million T cells in an earlier analysis found 100 million to 140 million unique TCR beta sequences.

This PCR relied on a set of 60 Vbeta primers and 13 Jbeta primers. Using immunoSEQ multiplex PCR, the repertoire was profiled, and TCRdb retains in-frame clones only, with some absent. The sample data list 45,000 to 60,000 clones. Germline V gives CDR1 KGHSH, CDR2 LQKENI. CDR3 length: 14 amino acids. V trimming: 3 bases; J trimming: 5 bases; junction bases outside the gene matches: 1. J is TRBJ1-5 and V is TRBV18; TRBD1 matches 10 bases. This TCR derives from a woman in her 40s in good health and CMV-seronegative. The sequencing sample was made of PBMCs. The CDR3 coding sequence is TGTGCCAGCTCACCGGGGACAGGGGATCAGCCCCAGCATTTT. Translated, it gives CASSPGTGDQPQHF.